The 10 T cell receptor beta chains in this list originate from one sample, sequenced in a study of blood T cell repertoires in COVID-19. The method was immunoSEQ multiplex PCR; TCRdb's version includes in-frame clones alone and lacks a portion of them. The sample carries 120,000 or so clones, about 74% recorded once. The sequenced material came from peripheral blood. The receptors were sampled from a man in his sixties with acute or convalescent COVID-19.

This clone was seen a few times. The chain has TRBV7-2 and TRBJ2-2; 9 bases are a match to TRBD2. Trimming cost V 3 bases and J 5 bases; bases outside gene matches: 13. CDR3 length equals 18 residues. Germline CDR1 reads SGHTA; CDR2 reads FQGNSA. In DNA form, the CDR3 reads TGTGCCAGCAGCTTTAGTCCCCTGGCGGGAGGGTATACCGGGGAGCTGTTTTTT. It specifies CASSFSPLAGGYTGELFF. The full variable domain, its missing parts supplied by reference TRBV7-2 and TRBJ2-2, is GAGVSQSPSNKVTEKGKDVELRCDPISGHTALYWYRQSLGQGLEFLIYFQGNSAPDKSGLPSDRFSAERTGGSVSTLTIQRTQQEDSAVYLCASSFSPLAGGYTGELFFGEGSRLTVL.

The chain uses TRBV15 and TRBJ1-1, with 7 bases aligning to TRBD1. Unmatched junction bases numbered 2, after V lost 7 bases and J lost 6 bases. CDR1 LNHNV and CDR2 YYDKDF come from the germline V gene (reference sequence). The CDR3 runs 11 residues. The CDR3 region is CATKGGPEAFF. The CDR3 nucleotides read TGTGCCACCAAAGGGGGCCCTGAAGCTTTCTTT.

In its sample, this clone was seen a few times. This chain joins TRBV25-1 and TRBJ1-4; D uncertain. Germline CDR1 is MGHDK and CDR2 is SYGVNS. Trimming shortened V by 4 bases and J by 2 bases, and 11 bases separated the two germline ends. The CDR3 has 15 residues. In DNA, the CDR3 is TGTGCCAGCAGTGCTAGCTTCACTACTAATGAAAAACTGTTTTTT. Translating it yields CASSASFTTNEKLFF.

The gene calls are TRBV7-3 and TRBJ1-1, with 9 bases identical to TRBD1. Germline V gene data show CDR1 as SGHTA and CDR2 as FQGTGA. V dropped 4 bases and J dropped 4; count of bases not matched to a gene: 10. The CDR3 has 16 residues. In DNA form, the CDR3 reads TGTGCCAGCAGCTCCCTCTTTAGACAGGGGGGCACTGAAGCTTTCTTT. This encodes CASSSLFRQGGTEAFF.

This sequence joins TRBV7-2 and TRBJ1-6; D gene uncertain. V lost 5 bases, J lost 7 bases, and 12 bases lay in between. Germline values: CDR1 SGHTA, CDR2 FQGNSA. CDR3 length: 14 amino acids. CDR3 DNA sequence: TGTGCCAGCAGCCCTTTAACCGGGAATTCACCCCTCCACTTT. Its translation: CASSPLTGNSPLHF. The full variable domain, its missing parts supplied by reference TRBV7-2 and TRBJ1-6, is GAGVSQSPSNKVTEKGKDVELRCDPISGHTALYWYRQSLGQGLEFLIYFQGNSAPDKSGLPSDRFSAERTGGSVSTLTIQRTQQEDSAVYLCASSPLTGNSPLHFGNGTRLTVT.

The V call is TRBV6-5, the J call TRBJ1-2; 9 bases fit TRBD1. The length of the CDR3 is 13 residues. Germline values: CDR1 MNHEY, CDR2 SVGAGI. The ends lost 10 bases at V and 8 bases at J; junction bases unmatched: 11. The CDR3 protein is CATHSDRGRGYTF. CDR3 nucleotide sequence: TGTGCCACTCACTCCGACAGGGGGAGAGGCTACACCTTC.

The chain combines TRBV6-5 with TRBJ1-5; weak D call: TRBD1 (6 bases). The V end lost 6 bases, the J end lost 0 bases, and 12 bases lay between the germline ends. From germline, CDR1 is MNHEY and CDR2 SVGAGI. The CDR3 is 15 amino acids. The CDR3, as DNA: TGTGCCAGCAGAGCAGGGGCTTATAGCAATCAGCCCCAGCATTTT. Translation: CASRAGAYSNQPQHF.

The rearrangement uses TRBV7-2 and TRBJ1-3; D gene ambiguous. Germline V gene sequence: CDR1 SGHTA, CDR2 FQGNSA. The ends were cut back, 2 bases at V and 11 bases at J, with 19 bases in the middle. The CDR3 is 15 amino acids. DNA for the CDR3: TGTGCCAGCAGCTTAACCCCGGCCCTCTCTAGCTCCATATATTTT. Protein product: CASSLTPALSSSIYF.

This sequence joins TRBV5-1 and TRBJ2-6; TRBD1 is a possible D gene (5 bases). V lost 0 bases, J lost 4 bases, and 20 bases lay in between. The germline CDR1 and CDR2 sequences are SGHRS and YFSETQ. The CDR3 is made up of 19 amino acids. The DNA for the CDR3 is TGCGCCAGCAGCTTGGTTGGGGTCACGCAAGGGGTAGGGGCCAACGTCCTGACTTTC. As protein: CASSLVGVTQGVGANVLTF. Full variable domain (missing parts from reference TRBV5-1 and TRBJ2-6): KAGVTQTPRYLIKTRGQQVTLSCSPISGHRSVSWYQQTPGQGLQFLFEYFSETQRNKGNFPGRFSGRQFSNSRSEMNVSTLELGDSALYLCASSLVGVTQGVGANVLTFGAGSRLTVL.

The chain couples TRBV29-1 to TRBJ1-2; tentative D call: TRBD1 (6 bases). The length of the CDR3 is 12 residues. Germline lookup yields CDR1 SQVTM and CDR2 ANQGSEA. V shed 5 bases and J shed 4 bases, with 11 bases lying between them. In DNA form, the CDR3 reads TGCAGCGTTCGGCAGGGGACCTATGGCTACACCTTC. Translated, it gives CSVRQGTYGYTF.